The TCR beta chain under discussion was sequenced for a study of blood T cell repertoires in COVID-19. Study-wide background: Specimens from acute and convalescent COVID-19 originated in the United States, Italy and Spain. T cells, B-cell-depleted T cells, or PBMCs supplied cDNA or gDNA.

The germline V gene encodes CDR1 SQVTM and CDR2 ANQGSEA. The germline V and J ends were trimmed by 2 bases and 1 base, with 17 bases remaining between them. CDR3 length: 16 residues. How the authors handled the data: Reference gene primer amplification in the assay estimated nucleated cell counts. Sequencing was performed with immunoSEQ multiplex PCR; in TCRdb, only in-frame clones are kept and a portion is missing. For V, J and clone size, that table is used; D and trimming come from the DNA. The sample includes 200,000 to 300,000 clones, around nine tenths of them seen just once. The TCR sequence derives from a man in his forties who had recovered from COVID-19. The rearrangement joins TRBV29-1 to TRBJ1-1; no clear D gene. Source material: peripheral blood. The CDR3 sequence: CSVENLPWAQNTEAFF. CDR3 bases: TGCAGCGTTGAAAACCTCCCGTGGGCCCAGAACACTGAAGCTTTCTTT.